This TCR beta chain was recovered during a study of monozygotic twins with inflammatory bowel disease. TCRdb reprocessed the 5' RACE reads; each CDR3 protein has one entry and no DNA is given. The sample totals about 440,000 distinct CDR3 sequences; its top ten clones hold about 2.4%. Study findings and constraints: Variability in patient repertoires may have come partly from differing immunosuppressive treatments. The analysis failed to separate different T cell subtypes.

Comment on this clonotype: Its antigen is currently unknown.

The germline V gene encodes CDR1 SGHNT and CDR2 YENEEA. The CDR3 contains 15 residues. The sample was blood. The V and J genes are TRBV11-3 and TRBJ1-6; lacking DNA, the TRBD1 call made by TCRdb goes unchecked. This clonotype was sampled from a human donor with ulcerative colitis or Crohn's disease, or a healthy co-twin of an affected twin (not recorded which). The CDR3 here is CASSSPPGERSPLHF.